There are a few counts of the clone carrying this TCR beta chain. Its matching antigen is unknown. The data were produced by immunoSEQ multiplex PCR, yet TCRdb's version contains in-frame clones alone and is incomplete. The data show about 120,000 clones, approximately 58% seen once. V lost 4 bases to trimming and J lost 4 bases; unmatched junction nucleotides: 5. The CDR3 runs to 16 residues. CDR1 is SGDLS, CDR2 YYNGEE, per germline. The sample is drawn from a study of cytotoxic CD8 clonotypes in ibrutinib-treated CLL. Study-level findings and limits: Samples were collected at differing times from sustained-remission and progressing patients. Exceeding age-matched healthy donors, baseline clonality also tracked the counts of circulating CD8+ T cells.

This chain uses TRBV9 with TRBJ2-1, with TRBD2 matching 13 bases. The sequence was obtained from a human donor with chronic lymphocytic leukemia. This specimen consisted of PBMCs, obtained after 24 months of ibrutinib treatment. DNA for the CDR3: TGTGCCAGCAGCCGGACTAGCGGGGGAAATTACAATGAGCAGTTCTTC. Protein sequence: CASSRTSGGNYNEQFF.